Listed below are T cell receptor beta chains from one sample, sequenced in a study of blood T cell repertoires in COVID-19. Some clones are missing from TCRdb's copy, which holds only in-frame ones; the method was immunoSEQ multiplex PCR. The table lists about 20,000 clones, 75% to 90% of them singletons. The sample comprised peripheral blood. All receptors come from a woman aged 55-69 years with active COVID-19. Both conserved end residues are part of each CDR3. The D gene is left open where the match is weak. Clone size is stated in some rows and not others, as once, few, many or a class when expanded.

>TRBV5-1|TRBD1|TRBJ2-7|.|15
CASSLAGQAYYEQYF
TGCGCCAGCAGCTTGGCCGGACAGGCCTACTACGAGCAGTACTTC
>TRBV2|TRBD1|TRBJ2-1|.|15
CASRRTGGPYNEQFF
TGTGCCAGCAGACGGACAGGGGGTCCCTACAATGAGCAGTTCTTC
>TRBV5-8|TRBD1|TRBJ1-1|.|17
CASSLGWGDSHTPEAFF
TGTGCCAGCAGCTTGGGATGGGGGGACAGCCACACTCCTGAAGCTTTCTTT
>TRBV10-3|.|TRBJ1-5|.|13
CAISERGNQPQHF
TGTGCCATCAGTGAGAGGGGGAATCAGCCCCAGCATTTT
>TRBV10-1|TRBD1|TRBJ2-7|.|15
CASSETPGQTYEQYF
TGCGCCAGCAGTGAAACCCCGGGACAGACCTACGAGCAGTACTTC
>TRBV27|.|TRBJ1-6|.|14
CASRKQGYNSPLHF
TGTGCCAGCAGGAAACAGGGATATAATTCACCCCTCCACTTT
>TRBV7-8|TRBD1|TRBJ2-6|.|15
CAITGGLSGANVLTF
TGTGCCATAACAGGGGGGCTCTCTGGGGCCAACGTCCTGACTTTC
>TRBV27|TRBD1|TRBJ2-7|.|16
CASSPRGTGALYEQYF
TGTGCCAGCAGTCCCCGTGGGACAGGGGCTCTCTACGAGCAGTACTTC
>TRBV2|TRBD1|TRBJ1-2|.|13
CASSGEGARGYTF
TGTGCCAGCAGCGGAGAGGGGGCGAGGGGCTACACCTTC
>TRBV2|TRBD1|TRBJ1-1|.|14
CASTPDRVDTEAFF
TGTGCCAGCACTCCGGACAGGGTAGACACTGAAGCTTTCTTT
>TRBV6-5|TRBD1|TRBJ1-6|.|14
CASDSGQGNSPLHF
TGTGCCAGCGATTCGGGACAGGGTAATTCACCCCTCCACTTT
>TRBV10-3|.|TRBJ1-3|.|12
CASSFSGNTIYF
TGTGCCAGTTCCTTCTCTGGAAACACCATATATTTT
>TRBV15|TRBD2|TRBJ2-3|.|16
CATSRGGLAVTDTQYF
TGTGCCACCAGCAGAGGCGGGCTAGCGGTCACAGATACGCAGTATTTT
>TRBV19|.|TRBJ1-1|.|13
CASRRQVDTEAFF
TGTGCCAGTAGGCGACAGGTAGACACTGAAGCTTTCTTT
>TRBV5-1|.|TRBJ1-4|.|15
CASSLAGATNEKLFF
TGCGCCAGCAGCTTGGCCGGGGCAACTAATGAAAAACTGTTTTTT
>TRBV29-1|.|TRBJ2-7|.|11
CSVAQSYEQYF
TGCAGCGTTGCCCAGTCCTACGAGCAGTACTTC
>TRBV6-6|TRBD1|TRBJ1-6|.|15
CASSYSVQGNSPLHF
TGTGCCAGCAGTTACTCAGTACAGGGGAATTCACCCCTCCACTTT
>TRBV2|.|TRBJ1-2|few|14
CASSETRQVFGYTF
TGTGCCAGCAGTGAAACTCGGCAGGTTTTTGGCTACACCTTC
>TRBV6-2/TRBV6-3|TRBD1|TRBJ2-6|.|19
CASSLTTGQGRSGANVLTF
TGTGCCAGCAGCCTCACAACCGGACAGGGGAGATCTGGGGCCAACGTCCTGACTTTC
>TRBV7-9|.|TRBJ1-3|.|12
CASSDSLNTIYF
TGTGCCAGCAGCGACAGTCTCAACACCATATATTTT
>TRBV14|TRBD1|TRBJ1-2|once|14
CASSQRTGGYGYTF
TGTGCCAGCAGCCAAAGGACAGGGGGCTATGGCTACACCTTC
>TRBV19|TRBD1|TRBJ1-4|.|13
CASSWTGGEKLFF
TGTGCCAGTAGTTGGACAGGGGGTGAAAAACTGTTTTTT
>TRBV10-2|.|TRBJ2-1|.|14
CASSAASSYNEQFF
TGCGCCAGCAGTGCAGCGTCCTCCTACAATGAGCAGTTCTTC
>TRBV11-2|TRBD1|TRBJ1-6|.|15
CASSLGTGRVSPLHF
TGTGCCAGCAGCTTGGGGACAGGGAGGGTCTCACCCCTCCACTTT
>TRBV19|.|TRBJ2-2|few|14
CASSFGLLTGELFF
TGTGCCAGTAGTTTCGGACTCCTGACCGGGGAGCTGTTTTTT
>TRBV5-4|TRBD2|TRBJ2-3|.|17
CASSFPAGGRTADTQYF
TGTGCCAGCAGCTTCCCAGCGGGGGGTCGTACAGCAGATACGCAGTATTTT
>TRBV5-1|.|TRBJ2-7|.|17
CASSLGRIDTTVGVQYF
TGCGCCAGCAGCTTGGGTCGGATCGACACCACCGTGGGTGTGCAGTACTTC
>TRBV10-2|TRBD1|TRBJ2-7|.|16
CASYSTRQGLTYEQYF
TGCGCCAGCTACTCCACGCGACAGGGGTTAACCTACGAGCAGTACTTC
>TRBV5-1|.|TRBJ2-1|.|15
CASSLHRDPYNEQFF
TGCGCCAGCAGCTTGCACAGGGATCCCTACAATGAGCAGTTCTTC
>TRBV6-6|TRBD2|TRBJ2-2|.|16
CASTNGGRGATGELFF
TGTGCCAGCACCAACGGGGGGAGGGGAGCGACCGGGGAGCTGTTTTTT
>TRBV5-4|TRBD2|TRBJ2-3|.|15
CASSRGTSNTDTQYF
TGTGCCAGCAGCCGGGGGACTAGCAATACAGATACGCAGTATTTT
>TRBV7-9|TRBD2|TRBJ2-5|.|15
CASSPSGGAAETQYF
TGTGCCAGCAGCCCTAGCGGGGGGGCGGCGGAGACCCAGTACTTC
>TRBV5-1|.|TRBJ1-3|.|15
CASSSSAGPGNTIYF
TGCGCCAGCAGCTCCTCTGCGGGACCGGGAAACACCATATATTTT
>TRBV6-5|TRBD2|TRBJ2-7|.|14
CASTNSGGYYEQYF
TGTGCCAGCACCAATAGCGGGGGGTACTACGAGCAGTACTTC
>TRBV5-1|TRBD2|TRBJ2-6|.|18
CASSLRGEGSSGANVLTF
TGCGCCAGCAGCTTGCGAGGGGAGGGTAGCTCTGGGGCCAACGTCCTGACTTTC
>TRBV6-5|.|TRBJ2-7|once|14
CASSYPPLPYEQYF
TGTGCCAGCAGTTACCCCCCCCTTCCCTACGAGCAGTACTTC
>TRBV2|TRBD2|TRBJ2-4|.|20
CASSEVRGGGLPGAKNIQYF
TGTGCCAGCAGTGAAGTGAGGGGCGGGGGGCTCCCTGGAGCCAAAAACATTCAGTACTTC
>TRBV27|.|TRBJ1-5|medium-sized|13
CASSSDEVQPQHF
TGTGCCAGCAGTTCGGATGAGGTTCAGCCCCAGCATTTT
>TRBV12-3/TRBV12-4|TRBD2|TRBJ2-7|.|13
CASRTSGAYEQYF
TGTGCCAGCAGGACTAGCGGGGCTTACGAGCAGTACTTC
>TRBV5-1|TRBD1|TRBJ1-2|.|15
CASSAQGAQGYGYTF
TGCGCCAGCAGCGCCCAGGGGGCACAGGGCTATGGCTACACCTTC
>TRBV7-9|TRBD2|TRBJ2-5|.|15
CASSLKGGGEETQYF
TGTGCCAGCAGCCTAAAAGGCGGGGGGGAGGAGACCCAGTACTTC
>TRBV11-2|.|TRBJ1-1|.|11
CASRTGTEAFF
TGTGCCAGCAGGACCGGGACTGAAGCTTTCTTT
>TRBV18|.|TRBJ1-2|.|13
CASSSQGIGGYTF
TGTGCCAGCTCATCTCAGGGGATCGGTGGCTACACCTTC
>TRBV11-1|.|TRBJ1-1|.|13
CASRGVGGPEAFF
TGTGCCAGCAGAGGGGTCGGGGGGCCGGAAGCTTTCTTT
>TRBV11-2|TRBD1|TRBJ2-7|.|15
CASRQSGTGGVGQYF
TGTGCCAGCAGACAGAGTGGGACAGGGGGAGTTGGGCAGTACTTC
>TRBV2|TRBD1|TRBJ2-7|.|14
CASSDSGTGWEQYF
TGTGCCAGCAGTGATTCCGGGACAGGCTGGGAGCAGTACTTC
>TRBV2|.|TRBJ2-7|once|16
CARRRDNTGTFDEQYF
TGTGCCAGACGTAGAGACAATACCGGCACATTCGACGAGCAGTACTTC
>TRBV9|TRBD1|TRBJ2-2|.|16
CASSETGTGYTGELFF
TGTGCCAGCAGCGAAACCGGGACAGGGTACACCGGGGAGCTGTTTTTT